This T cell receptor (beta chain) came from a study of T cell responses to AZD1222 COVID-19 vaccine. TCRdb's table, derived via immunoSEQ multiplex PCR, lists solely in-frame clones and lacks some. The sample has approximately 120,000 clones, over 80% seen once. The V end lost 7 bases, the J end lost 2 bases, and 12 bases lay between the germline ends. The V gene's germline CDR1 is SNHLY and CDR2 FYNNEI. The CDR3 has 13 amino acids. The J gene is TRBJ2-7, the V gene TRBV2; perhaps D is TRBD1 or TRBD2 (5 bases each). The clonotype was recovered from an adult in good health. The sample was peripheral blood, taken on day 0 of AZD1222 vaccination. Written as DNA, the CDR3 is TGTGCCAGCATCAGGGAGTTCGCCTACGAGCAGTACTTC. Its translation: CASIREFAYEQYF. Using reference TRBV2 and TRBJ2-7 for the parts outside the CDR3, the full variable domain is EPEVTQTPSHQVTQMGQEVILRCVPISNHLYFYWYRQILGQKVEFLVSFYNNEISEKSEIFDDQFSVERPDGSNFTLKIRSTKLEDSAMYFCASIREFAYEQYFGPGTRLTVT.